This is a list of T cell receptor beta chains from one sample in a study of control samples from healthy donors and cancer patients. This table comes from immunoSEQ multiplex PCR, and its TCRdb copy is limited to in-frame clones, with some not included. The repertoire has some 100,000 clones, more than 85% of them found once; the top ten carry roughly 15%. The sample comprised blood. All receptors derive from a woman in her fifties or sixties in good health. Each CDR3 is given with its conserved first and last residue.

CDR3 protein: CASSQEGGRYF
V gene: TRBV3-1/TRBV3-2
CDR3 length: 11
J gene: TRBJ2-7

CDR3 protein: CASSHRTGGPQETQYF
V gene: TRBV3-1/TRBV3-2
CDR3 length: 16
J gene: TRBJ2-5

CDR3 protein: CASGLALTRQGMNTGELFF
V gene: TRBV12-5
CDR3 length: 19
J gene: TRBJ2-2

CDR3 protein: CASSYPGLAGGSSYNEQFF
V gene: TRBV9
CDR3 length: 19
J gene: TRBJ2-1

CDR3 protein: CASSYWTDVDYGYTF
V gene: TRBV6-6
CDR3 length: 15
J gene: TRBJ1-2

CDR3 protein: CASSPGLQDEAFF
V gene: TRBV18
CDR3 length: 13
J gene: TRBJ1-1

CDR3 protein: CASSLQGYRETQYF
V gene: TRBV27
CDR3 length: 14
J gene: TRBJ2-5

CDR3 protein: CASSLWGPGDRYEQYF
V gene: TRBV28
CDR3 length: 16
J gene: TRBJ2-7

CDR3 protein: CASKGGVFGPQETQYF
V gene: TRBV19
CDR3 length: 16
J gene: TRBJ2-5

CDR3 protein: CASSPSGSWTDTQYF
V gene: TRBV7-3
CDR3 length: 15
J gene: TRBJ2-3

CDR3 protein: CASSGVVEQYF
V gene: TRBV7-9
CDR3 length: 11
J gene: TRBJ2-7

CDR3 protein: CASSPGPRQETQYF
V gene: TRBV6-5
CDR3 length: 14
J gene: TRBJ2-5

CDR3 protein: CASKFLAGREQYF
V gene: TRBV2
CDR3 length: 13
J gene: TRBJ2-7

CDR3 protein: CASSSGAGLGYGEQFF
V gene: TRBV27
CDR3 length: 16
J gene: TRBJ2-1

CDR3 protein: CASSYSESTDTQYF
V gene: TRBV6-5
CDR3 length: 14
J gene: TRBJ2-3

CDR3 protein: CASSLVAAGARSTQYF
V gene: TRBV7-2
CDR3 length: 16
J gene: TRBJ2-3

CDR3 protein: CASSAPGLASTGELFF
V gene: TRBV25-1
CDR3 length: 16
J gene: TRBJ2-2

CDR3 protein: CASEKGKNTEAFF
V gene: TRBV19
CDR3 length: 13
J gene: TRBJ1-1

CDR3 protein: CASSPGWDRADHEQYF
V gene: TRBV7-9
CDR3 length: 16
J gene: TRBJ2-7

CDR3 protein: CASSFGGYSNQPQHF
V gene: TRBV11-2
CDR3 length: 15
J gene: TRBJ1-5

CDR3 protein: CASSQDLLGQATDTQYF
V gene: TRBV3-1/TRBV3-2
CDR3 length: 17
J gene: TRBJ2-3

CDR3 protein: CASSPGLRDEQFF
V gene: TRBV7-2
CDR3 length: 13
J gene: TRBJ2-1

CDR3 protein: CASSLGTSNTQYF
V gene: TRBV7-2
CDR3 length: 13
J gene: TRBJ2-3

CDR3 protein: CASNLQGAADTQYF
V gene: TRBV6-5
CDR3 length: 14
J gene: TRBJ2-3

CDR3 protein: CASSFGGKRAEQYF
V gene: TRBV11-2
CDR3 length: 14
J gene: TRBJ2-7

CDR3 protein: CASSGQEPGYTF
V gene: TRBV5-4
CDR3 length: 12
J gene: TRBJ1-2

CDR3 protein: CASRVFSGELFF
V gene: TRBV12-3/TRBV12-4
CDR3 length: 12
J gene: TRBJ2-2

CDR3 protein: CASSRAGSSLPGKFF
V gene: TRBV14
CDR3 length: 15
J gene: TRBJ2-1

CDR3 protein: CASSIDRLAEEWDTQYF
V gene: TRBV19
CDR3 length: 17
J gene: TRBJ2-3

CDR3 protein: CASSPRVGSYNEQFF
V gene: TRBV6-4
CDR3 length: 15
J gene: TRBJ2-1

CDR3 protein: CASSVSRDRGSSYNSPLHF
V gene: TRBV9
CDR3 length: 19
J gene: TRBJ1-6

CDR3 protein: CASSSGTSGGKETQYF
V gene: TRBV7-4
CDR3 length: 16
J gene: TRBJ2-5

CDR3 protein: CASSLGQGQDTQYF
V gene: TRBV27
CDR3 length: 14
J gene: TRBJ2-3

CDR3 protein: CASCSVYNSPLHF
V gene: TRBV6-5
CDR3 length: 13
J gene: TRBJ1-6

CDR3 protein: CASSYPSGRADTGELFF
V gene: TRBV6-2/TRBV6-3
CDR3 length: 17
J gene: TRBJ2-2

CDR3 protein: CASSYSEGGGYEQYF
V gene: TRBV6-2/TRBV6-3
CDR3 length: 15
J gene: TRBJ2-7

CDR3 protein: CASSQTRTVSSTDTQYF
V gene: TRBV14
CDR3 length: 17
J gene: TRBJ2-3

CDR3 protein: CSVRVGQAGTGELFF
V gene: TRBV29-1
CDR3 length: 15
J gene: TRBJ2-2

CDR3 protein: CAIQGGDNQPQHF
V gene: TRBV10-3
CDR3 length: 13
J gene: TRBJ1-5

CDR3 protein: CAWSFGTGTGRGSNQPQHF
V gene: TRBV30
CDR3 length: 19
J gene: TRBJ1-5

CDR3 protein: CASSGQYNSPLHF
V gene: TRBV6-4
CDR3 length: 13
J gene: TRBJ1-6

CDR3 protein: CASRLLGRAYNEQFF
V gene: TRBV11-2
CDR3 length: 15
J gene: TRBJ2-1

CDR3 protein: CASSYPGTVNTEAFF
V gene: TRBV6-2/TRBV6-3
CDR3 length: 15
J gene: TRBJ1-1

CDR3 protein: CASSQARLQETQYF
V gene: TRBV14
CDR3 length: 14
J gene: TRBJ2-5